This TCR beta chain comes out of a study of blood T cell repertoires in COVID-19. Study details: T cells, B-cell-depleted T cells, or PBMCs provided the cDNA or gDNA that served as material.

Original processing methods: How many nucleated cells were present was estimated from reference gene primer amplification. Sequenced by immunoSEQ multiplex PCR; TCRdb stores in-frame clones only, minus some. The V and J calls and clone size are taken from that table; D and trimming were inferred from the DNA. Counted here are a few hundred thousand clones, roughly nine tenths occurring once; the ten biggest clones make up about 0.86%. The length of the CDR3 is 14 residues. V dropped 0 bases and J dropped 4 bases, with 8 bases sitting between them. CDR1 is SGHDT and CDR2 is YYEEEE in the germline V gene. People in the exposed group encountered a COVID-19 case within 2 weeks before entering the study.

The sequencing sample was made of PBMCs or T cells enriched from blood (not recorded which). V is TRBV5-6 and J is TRBJ1-3; D gene uncertain. The receptor was isolated from a woman aged 35 to 49 who had been exposed to COVID-19. CDR3 amino acids: CASSLGPGGNTIYF. The CDR3 nucleotides read TGTGCCAGCAGCTTGGGGCCGGGGGGAAACACCATATATTTT.